The 28 T cell receptor beta chains given below trace back to one sample, sequenced in a study of cytomegalovirus exposure and HLA in healthy donors. Profiling relied on immunoSEQ multiplex PCR, and the TCRdb table lists in-frame clones only, not all of them. Here the sample spans 97,000 or so clones, approximately 94% being singletons. The sequenced material came from PBMCs. Every receptor here comes from a woman younger than 30 in good health and CMV-seronegative.

CDR3 in amino acids: CASSQQRVANYGYTF. Here the CDR3 DNA reads TGTGCCAGCAGCCAACAGAGGGTAGCTAACTATGGCTACACCTTC. The chain links TRBV5-6 to TRBJ1-2; D call uncertain. The V end was cut by 4 bases, the J end by 0 bases, with 13 bases between. Germline assignment: CDR1 SGHDT and CDR2 YYEEEE. The CDR3 contains 15 residues.

This chain joins TRBV5-1 and TRBJ2-7, with D possibly being TRBD2 (7 bases). The ends were cut back, 7 bases at V and 5 bases at J, with 22 bases in the middle. The CDR3 runs 15 residues. Germline V gives CDR1 SGHRS, CDR2 YFSETQ. As DNA, the CDR3 is TGCGCCAGCCGCCGGGGGGCCAGGGAAGAGGACGAGCAGTACTTC. This codes for CASRRGAREEDEQYF.

The chain has TRBV5-1 and TRBJ2-3; TRBD2 matches 10 bases. Trimming removed 5 bases from V and 4 bases from J; junction bases left unmatched: 1. The CDR3 totals 13 residues. Germline V CDR1 and CDR2: SGHRS, YFSETQ. Written as DNA, the CDR3 is TGCGCCAGCAGGGGGACTAGCGCAGATACGCAGTATTTT. Amino acid sequence: CASRGTSADTQYF.

The V gene is TRBV28, the J gene TRBJ1-1, with D tentatively TRBD1 (6 bases). Germline CDR1 and CDR2: MDHEN and SYDVKM. This CDR3 is 13 amino acids long. Deletions cut 6 bases from V and 1 base from J, with 9 bases between. The CDR3 sequence: CASRPTGNTEAFF. The CDR3 DNA reads as TGTGCCAGCAGACCGACAGGGAACACTGAAGCTTTCTTT.

The V and J genes are TRBV18 and TRBJ1-4, with D possibly TRBD1 on 5 matching bases. Germline values: CDR1 KGHSH, CDR2 LQKENI. V was shortened by 6 bases and J by 4 bases, with 24 bases between the two germline ends. The CDR3 spans 18 residues. CDR3 sequence reads: CASSYRRLQGGINEKLFF. The CDR3 bases are TGTGCCAGCTCCTATAGAAGACTGCAGGGCGGGATTAATGAAAAACTGTTTTTT.

J is TRBJ1-2 and V is TRBV9; D unclear. The ends were cut back, 3 bases at V and 0 bases at J, with 9 bases in the middle. Germline V gene lookup returns CDR1 SGDLS and CDR2 YYNGEE. This CDR3 is 14 amino acids long. The CDR3 loop reads CASSAGLANYGYTF. The CDR3 DNA reads as TGTGCCAGCAGCGCGGGATTAGCTAACTATGGCTACACCTTC. Looking up the rest from reference TRBV9 and TRBJ1-2 gives the full variable domain: DSGVTQTPKHLITATGQRVTLRCSPRSGDLSVYWYQQSLDQGLQFLIQYYNGEERAKGNILERFSAQQFPDLHSELNLSSLELGDSALYFCASSAGLANYGYTFGSGTRLTVV.

V is TRBV11-2 and J is TRBJ2-5, with a possible D match to TRBD2 (5 bases). V lost 4 bases, J lost 2 bases, and 8 bases lay in between. The CDR3 extends over 13 amino acids. Germline loops: CDR1 SGHAT, CDR2 FQNNGV. CDR3 sequence: CASSSGGQETQYF. The CDR3 DNA sequence: TGTGCCAGCAGCTCTGGCGGGCAAGAGACCCAGTACTTC.

This chain connects TRBV11-2 to TRBJ2-7; weak D call: TRBD2 (7 bases). The germline CDR1 and CDR2 sequences are SGHAT and FQNNGV. Trimming pared 8 bases from V and 5 bases from J, leaving 19 bases between. The CDR3 sequence is 14 residues long. The CDR3 region is CASGEGGQGNEQYF. The CDR3 DNA reads as TGTGCCAGCGGCGAGGGGGGGCAGGGGAACGAGCAGTACTTC.

This rearrangement joins TRBV7-9 to TRBJ1-1; no firm D call. The V and J ends lost 6 bases and 7 bases respectively, with 15 bases between them. The CDR3 consists of 13 residues. In germline, CDR1 is SEHNR, CDR2 FQNEAQ (reference sequence). The CDR3 region is CASSISEEDEAFF. DNA of the CDR3: TGTGCCAGCAGTATCTCCGAGGAGGATGAAGCTTTCTTT.

The J gene is TRBJ2-4, the V gene TRBV11-2; D is unresolved. Germline CDR1 and CDR2: SGHAT and FQNNGV. The CDR3 runs to 14 residues. V was pared by 1 base and J by 5 bases, with 9 bases between. In DNA, the CDR3 is TGTGCCAGCAGCTTAGGCCTCACTCAAAACATTCAGTACTTC. Residues: CASSLGLTQNIQYF.

The chain carries TRBV29-1 and TRBJ1-1; TRBD1 matches 7 bases. This CDR3 region has 13 residues. With 5 bases clipped from V and 0 bases from J, the junction kept 3 bases outside the gene matches. The germline V gene encodes CDR1 SQVTM and CDR2 ANQGSEA. CDR3 DNA sequence: TGCAGCGTTAGGACAGGATTGAACACTGAAGCTTTCTTT. Protein: CSVRTGLNTEAFF.

The chain carries TRBV6-5 and TRBJ1-2; 7 bases are a match to TRBD1. Germline V gene sequence: CDR1 MNHEY, CDR2 SVGAGI. This CDR3 contains 14 residues. The V segment lost 7 bases and the J segment 6 bases; nucleotides outside the gene matches: 11. The CDR3 loop reads CASTQGRGIDGYTF. The CDR3 coding sequence is TGTGCCAGCACCCAAGGCAGGGGGATAGATGGCTACACCTTC.

The V and J genes are TRBV27 and TRBJ1-2, with 8 bases that match TRBD1. The CDR3 has 14 residues. Trimming cost V 5 bases and J 1 base; bases outside gene matches: 3. Germline lookup yields CDR1 MNHEY and CDR2 SMNVEV (reference sequence). The CDR3 sequence is CASSGQGNNYGYTF. The CDR3 region has the DNA TGTGCCAGCAGTGGACAGGGAAATAACTATGGCTACACCTTC.

Only one count was recorded for this clone. V and J are TRBV5-1 and TRBJ2-7, with TRBD1 identical over 9 bases. After removal of 4 bases from V and 6 bases from J, the junction contained 8 bases not matched to a gene. Germline lookup yields CDR1 SGHRS and CDR2 YFSETQ. The CDR3 runs to 14 residues. CDR3 loop: CASSTLQGAGEQYF. The CDR3 DNA reads TGCGCCAGCAGCACTTTACAGGGGGCGGGCGAGCAGTACTTC.

The count of this clone is one. The chain is built from TRBV7-2 and TRBJ1-5, with TRBD1 identical over 8 bases. The germline gives CDR1 SGHTA, CDR2 FQGNSA. V gave up 3 bases and J gave up 5 bases; unmatched junction bases: 6. The CDR3 spans 15 residues. DNA of the CDR3: TGTGCCAGCAGCTTGGGCCAGGGGGCCTATCAGCCCCAGCATTTT. This sequence encodes CASSLGQGAYQPQHF.

The chain uses TRBV30 and TRBJ2-6, with D tentatively TRBD2 (5 bases). V was cut by 2 bases and J by 0 bases, with 11 bases left in between. Germline values: CDR1 GTSNPN, CDR2 SVGIG (reference sequence). CDR3 length: 16 residues. The CDR3 region has the DNA TGTGCCTGGAGTTCTACGGGGATCTCTGGGGCCAACGTCCTGACTTTC. Protein sequence: CAWSSTGISGANVLTF.

The V and J genes are TRBV7-2 and TRBJ2-7, with TRBD1 matching over 8 bases. Trimming at V came to 4 bases and at J to 2 bases, leaving 1 base not matched to a gene. The CDR3 is made up of 13 amino acids. Germline V gene sequence: CDR1 SGHTA, CDR2 FQGNSA. CDR3 sequence (DNA): TGTGCCAGCAGCTGGACAGGGCCCTACGAGCAGTACTTC. Protein product: CASSWTGPYEQYF.

The chain is built from TRBV10-3 and TRBJ2-3; 10 nucleotides match TRBD2. Germline V gene sequence: CDR1 ENHRY, CDR2 SYGVKD. The V gene end was trimmed by 3 bases and the J gene end by 5 bases; junction bases not matched to a gene: 2. This CDR3 has 14 amino acids. The CDR3 reads CAISDLAGEDTQYF. CDR3 in DNA: TGTGCCATCAGTGACCTAGCGGGAGAAGATACGCAGTATTTT.

The rearrangement joins TRBV19 to TRBJ1-6; D unresolved. The CDR3 spans 14 residues. Germline V lookup: CDR1 LNHDA, CDR2 SQIVND (reference sequence). The V end lost 1 base, the J end lost 10 bases, and 11 bases lay between the germline ends. The CDR3 protein is CASSIGTFNSPLHF. The CDR3 region has the DNA TGTGCCAGTAGTATAGGTACATTCAACTCACCCCTCCACTTT.

As for this clone: Other nucleotide sequences from this sample produce the same CDR3. This chain connects TRBV7-9 to TRBJ1-1, with a weak D call TRBD1 (6 bases). The CDR3 is made up of 14 amino acids. Looked up from germline, CDR1 is SEHNR and CDR2 is FQNEAQ (reference sequence). V lost 1 base and J lost 0, with 6 bases in between. The CDR3 bases are TGTGCCAGCAGCTTAGACAGGGTGAACACTGAAGCTTTCTTT. Its protein is CASSLDRVNTEAFF.

V usage is TRBV5-1 and J usage is TRBJ2-3; 8 nucleotides agree with TRBD2. CDR1 and CDR2 (germline): SGHRS, YFSETQ. V shed 6 bases, J shed 5 bases, and the junction held 8 bases outside the gene matches. This CDR3 is 14 amino acids long. CDR3 in amino acids: CASIDGGAGDTQYF. CDR3 bases: TGCGCCAGCATAGACGGGGGGGCAGGAGATACGCAGTATTTT.

V is TRBV27 and J is TRBJ2-7, with 13 bases identical to TRBD2. Germline CDR1 is MNHEY and CDR2 is SMNVEV (reference sequence). The ends lost 4 bases at V and 5 bases at J; junction bases unmatched: 11. CDR3 length: 17 amino acids. CDR3 bases: TGTGCCAGCAGTTGGCGTTCCGGGACTAGCGGGATCCACGAGCAGTACTTC. Encoded protein: CASSWRSGTSGIHEQYF.

The V call is TRBV11-2, the J call TRBJ2-5; D possibly corresponds to TRBD1 (7 bases). Trimming shortened V by 5 bases and J by 2 bases, and 9 bases separated the two germline ends. Germline CDR1 SGHAT, CDR2 FQNNGV. This CDR3 is 13 amino acids long. DNA of the CDR3: TGTGCCAGCAGCGCGGGACAGCAAGAGACCCAGTACTTC. The encoded protein is CASSAGQQETQYF.

The chain combines TRBV6-1 with TRBJ1-2, with 10 nucleotides matching TRBD1. Germline V CDR1 and CDR2: MNHNS, SASEGT. This CDR3 spans 15 amino acids. V lost 3 bases, J lost 7 bases, and 8 bases stayed unmatched. In DNA form, the CDR3 reads TGTGCCAGCAGTGATGGGACAGGGGAGACGGGTGGCTACACCTTC. Translated, it gives CASSDGTGETGGYTF.

This clone was seen a single time. The chain recombines TRBV2 with TRBJ2-7; 15 bases line up with TRBD2. V lost 6 bases to trimming and J lost 4 bases; unmatched junction nucleotides: 13. Germline lookup yields CDR1 SNHLY and CDR2 FYNNEI. The CDR3 covers 18 residues. The CDR3 coding sequence is TGTGCCAGCAGGAAACCGGGACTAGCGGGAGGAGTTAGGTACGAGCAGTACTTC. Its protein product is CASRKPGLAGGVRYEQYF. The variable domain in full, with the rest retrieved from reference TRBV2 and TRBJ2-7, is EPEVTQTPSHQVTQMGQEVILRCVPISNHLYFYWYRQILGQKVEFLVSFYNNEISEKSEIFDDQFSVERPDGSNFTLKIRSTKLEDSAMYFCASRKPGLAGGVRYEQYFGPGTRLTVT.

Comments on this clone: One end of the junction varies from germline; a read error may be responsible. This chain uses TRBV7-7 with TRBJ2-2; 8 positions match TRBD2. This CDR3 is 17 amino acids long. Looked up from germline, CDR1 is SSHAT and CDR2 is FNYEAQ (reference sequence). CDR3: CASSFFGGGPNTGELFF. CDR3 in DNA: TGTGCTAGCAGCTTTTTCGGCGGGGGGCCAAACACCGGGGAGCTGTTTTTT.

This chain joins TRBV23-1 and TRBJ1-3; tentatively, D is TRBD1 (5 bases). TRBV23-1 is identified as an open reading frame with a role that is uncertain. Trimming removed 0 bases from V and 4 bases from J, with 19 bases in between. The CDR3 runs to 18 residues. The CDR3 reads CASSQSSAGPPSGNTIYF. CDR3 sequence (DNA): TGCGCCAGCAGTCAATCGAGTGCAGGGCCACCTTCAGGAAACACCATATATTTT.

This chain links TRBV7-8 with TRBJ1-1; D gene unclear. V was clipped by 1 base and J by 0 bases, with 6 bases between them. This CDR3 contains 14 residues. Germline lookup yields CDR1 SGHVS and CDR2 FQNEAQ. The CDR3, as DNA: TGTGCCAGCAGCTTAGGACGGGTGAACACTGAAGCTTTCTTT. It translates to CASSLGRVNTEAFF.